Below are 23 T cell receptor beta chains sequenced from a single sample in a study of blood T cell repertoires in COVID-19. Profiling relied on immunoSEQ multiplex PCR, and the TCRdb table lists in-frame clones only, not all of them. The repertoire holds 25,000 to 30,000 clones, roughly four fifths seen once, with about 24% in the top ten. The sequenced sample consisted of peripheral blood. The source of these receptors is a human donor in a cohort sampled during active COVID-19.

The DNA of the CDR3 is TGCGCCAGCAGCTTGACAGCAGCTAATGAAAAACTGTTTTTT. Its protein is CASSLTAANEKLFF. V is TRBV5-1 and J is TRBJ1-4; D is ambiguous. The germline gives CDR1 SGHRS, CDR2 YFSETQ. V lost 1 base and J lost 3, with 7 bases in between. The CDR3 spans 14 residues.

The chain is built from TRBV29-1 and TRBJ2-7; 7 bases line up with TRBD1. From germline, CDR1 is SQVTM and CDR2 ANQGSEA. J gave up 2 bases and V 2 bases, and 6 bases lay outside the gene matches. The CDR3 has 14 amino acids. DNA for the CDR3: TGCAGCGTTGAAACGCGAGGGGGCACCTACGAGCAGTACTTC. It codes for CSVETRGGTYEQYF.

The chain uses TRBV7-6 and TRBJ2-5; D possibly corresponds to TRBD2 (7 bases). CDR1 and CDR2 (germline): SGHVS, FNYEAQ. With 1 base removed from V and 0 bases from J, the gap between germline ends came to 15 bases. The CDR3 covers 17 residues. CDR3 sequence reads: CASSLGSGGGDQETQYF. DNA for the CDR3: TGTGCCAGCAGCTTAGGATCAGGCGGGGGCGACCAAGAGACCCAGTACTTC.

The CDR3 coding sequence is TGTGCCAGCAGCTTATATAGACAGGGTGGGCTTTGGACGAACACCGGGGAGCTGTTTTTT. Residues: CASSLYRQGGLWTNTGELFF. J is TRBJ2-2 and V is TRBV11-3; TRBD1 aligns across 7 bases. V shed 2 bases, J shed 0 bases, and the junction held 15 bases outside the gene matches. CDR3 length equals 20 residues. The germline gives CDR1 SGHNT, CDR2 YENEEA.

DNA of the CDR3: TGTGCCACCAGCACAGGGGACCAAGAGACCCAGTACTTC. Protein sequence: CATSTGDQETQYF. The V and J genes are TRBV15 and TRBJ2-5; a possible D gene is TRBD1 (6 bases). The CDR3 sequence is 13 residues long. CDR1 and CDR2 from the germline V gene are LNHNV and YYDKDF (reference sequence). Trimming removed 4 bases at V and 0 bases at J, with 6 bases between.

The chain recombines TRBV5-1 with TRBJ2-5; weak D call: TRBD2 (6 bases). The V gene's germline CDR1 is SGHRS and CDR2 YFSETQ. CDR3 length: 13 residues. Trimming stripped 4 bases from V and 7 bases from J, with 14 bases between. Here the CDR3 reads CASSPGLSGTQYF. The DNA for the CDR3 is TGCGCCAGCAGCCCAGGACTTAGCGGGACCCAGTACTTC.

This chain connects TRBV9 to TRBJ2-5, with TRBD1 identical over 7 bases. Trimming at V came to 4 bases and at J to 7 bases, leaving 1 base not matched to a gene. The CDR3 length is 11 residues. Germline V lookup: CDR1 SGDLS, CDR2 YYNGEE. The CDR3 DNA is TGTGCCAGCAGCACAGGGGTGACCCAGTACTTC. This sequence encodes CASSTGVTQYF.

The chain has TRBV6-5 and TRBJ1-1, with TRBD1 as a possible D gene (5 bases). Germline-derived CDR1 and CDR2 are MNHEY and SVGAGI. The CDR3 extends over 10 amino acids. Trimming stripped 10 bases from V and 5 bases from J, with 8 bases between. The CDR3 DNA sequence: TGTGCCACCGGGGGAACTGAAGCTTTCTTT. As protein: CATGGTEAFF.

The chain is built from TRBV20-1 and TRBJ2-5; TRBD1 agrees at 8 bases. Germline V lookup: CDR1 DFQATT, CDR2 SNEGSKA (reference sequence). V trimming: 3 bases; J trimming: 5 bases; junction bases outside the gene matches: 11. This CDR3 is built from 15 residues. This CDR3 reads CSASNVQGAGETQYF. The CDR3 DNA reads TGCAGTGCTAGTAATGTTCAGGGGGCAGGGGAGACCCAGTACTTC.

V is TRBV6-6 and J is TRBJ2-3, with D hard to call. This CDR3 has 14 amino acids. Germline loops: CDR1 MNHNY, CDR2 SVGAGI (reference sequence). V lost 1 base and J 1 base, leaving 6 bases between the germline ends. The CDR3 is CASSYLIGTDTQYF. The CDR3 bases are TGTGCCAGCAGTTACTTAATTGGCACAGATACGCAGTATTTT.

This clone was seen just once. The chain links TRBV6-2 or TRBV6-3 to TRBJ1-6; D is uncertain. V lost 2 bases and J lost 8, with 10 bases in between. Germline CDR1 reads MNHEY; CDR2 reads SVGEGT. CDR3 length: 14 residues. The CDR3 is CASSYAGSYSPLHF. In DNA form, the CDR3 reads TGTGCCAGCAGTTACGCGGGGAGTTATTCACCCCTCCACTTT.

The chain recombines TRBV20-1 with TRBJ1-1; D ambiguous. Between the trimmed V and J ends, which lost 3 bases and 11 bases, there was a span of 13 bases. CDR3 length equals 11 residues. The V gene's germline CDR1 is DFQATT and CDR2 SNEGSKA (reference sequence). This chain's CDR3 is CSARRARLAFF. CDR3 in DNA: TGCAGTGCTAGGCGGGCTCGTTTGGCTTTCTTT.

This clone was picked up one time. The chain couples TRBV29-1 to TRBJ1-1; unclear D gene. The CDR3 has 14 residues. The germline V gene has CDR1 SQVTM and CDR2 ANQGSEA. V gave up 7 bases and J gave up 3 bases, with 18 bases separating them. The CDR3 loop reads CSDPGCRDDTEAFF. DNA for the CDR3: TGCAGCGACCCTGGTTGTAGAGATGACACTGAAGCTTTCTTT.

The rearrangement uses TRBV27 and TRBJ2-1, with 15 bases that match TRBD2. This CDR3 has 20 amino acids. The V gene's germline CDR1 is MNHEY and CDR2 SMNVEV (reference sequence). J lost 3 bases, V lost 2 bases, and 11 bases had no gene match. The CDR3 region has the DNA TGTGCCAGCAGTTTAATGTTCGGGGGACTAGCGGGAGGTAGCTACAATGAGCAGTTCTTC. Translated, it gives CASSLMFGGLAGGSYNEQFF.

The chain has TRBV6-2 or TRBV6-3 and TRBJ2-1, with TRBD1 as a possible D gene (6 bases). The CDR3 contains 15 residues. From germline, CDR1 is MNHEY and CDR2 SVGEGT. Trimming shortened V by 2 bases and J by 3 bases, and 11 bases separated the two germline ends. CDR3 bases: TGTGCCAGCAGTTACACCAGGGGAGACTACAATGAGCAGTTCTTC. Translation: CASSYTRGDYNEQFF.

The chain is built from TRBV7-9 and TRBJ1-1; TRBD1 is a possible D gene (6 bases). CDR3 length: 13 residues. V was cut by 5 bases and J by 10 bases, with 17 bases left in between. Germline V CDR1 and CDR2: SEHNR, FQNEAQ (reference sequence). The CDR3: CASSQSGGQGAFF. The CDR3 region has the DNA TGTGCCAGCAGCCAATCGGGGGGGCAAGGAGCTTTCTTT.

The chain is built from TRBV5-4 and TRBJ2-3; D possibly corresponds to TRBD2 (6 bases). This CDR3 has 13 amino acids. Germline V gives CDR1 SGHNT, CDR2 YYREEE (reference sequence). With 1 base removed from V and 4 bases from J, the gap between germline ends came to 7 bases. CDR3 sequence (DNA): TGTGCCAGCAGCTTGTCGGGGGCAGATACGCAGTATTTT. This translates into CASSLSGADTQYF.

The chain has TRBV5-1 and TRBJ2-1; 8 positions match TRBD1. CDR3 length: 17 residues. From germline, CDR1 is SGHRS and CDR2 YFSETQ. With 0 bases clipped from V and 7 bases from J, the junction kept 12 bases outside the gene matches. The CDR3 DNA sequence: TGCGCCAGCAGCTTGGGGACAGGGAGCCCTCGCGGGAATGAGCAGTTCTTC. This encodes CASSLGTGSPRGNEQFF.

This clone was found a few times. The chain links TRBV10-2 to TRBJ1-6; TRBD1 matches 7 bases. With 2 bases clipped from V and 9 bases from J, the junction kept 7 bases outside the gene matches. The germline V gene encodes CDR1 WSHSY and CDR2 SAAADI. The CDR3 length is 15 residues. The CDR3 reads CASSEQQGVGSPLHF. For the CDR3, the DNA is TGCGCCAGCAGTGAGCAGCAGGGGGTGGGTTCACCCCTCCACTTT.

The chain employs TRBV11-1 and TRBJ2-7; TRBD2 matches 7 bases. Germline V lookup: CDR1 SGHAT, CDR2 FQDESV (reference sequence). The CDR3 totals 14 residues. V was pared by 5 bases and J by 2 bases, with 6 bases of the junction left unmatched. CDR3 nucleotides: TGTGCCAGCAGCAAGCGGGACCACCCCTACGAGCAGTACTTC. This translates into CASSKRDHPYEQYF.

The rearrangement joins TRBV5-4 to TRBJ1-2, with 7 nucleotides matching TRBD1. The CDR3 runs to 13 residues. Trimming took 4 bases from V and 4 from J; bases not matched to a gene: 4. Germline values: CDR1 SGHNT, CDR2 YYREEE (reference sequence). This CDR3 reads CASSVRDSYGYTF. CDR3 bases: TGTGCCAGCAGCGTCCGGGACAGCTATGGCTACACCTTC.

This sequence joins TRBV7-9 and TRBJ2-5; 9 bases agree with TRBD1. This CDR3 is built from 14 residues. Losses at the gene ends were 5 bases for V and 5 bases for J; bases not matched to a gene: 6. Germline-derived CDR1 and CDR2 are SEHNR and FQNEAQ (reference sequence). Here the CDR3 DNA reads TGTGCCAGCAGCCGACAGGGGGGGATCGAGACCCAGTACTTC. Translating gives CASSRQGGIETQYF.

The chain carries TRBV6-2 or TRBV6-3 and TRBJ2-7, with unresolved D. CDR3 size: 18 residues. With 4 bases removed from V and 1 base from J, the gap between germline ends came to 23 bases. CDR1 and CDR2 (germline): MNHEY, SVGEGT. The DNA of the CDR3 is TGTGCCAGCAGTTTTCAGGTCCTCTTCGAAGCACGATCCTACGAGCAGTACTTC. Its translation: CASSFQVLFEARSYEQYF.